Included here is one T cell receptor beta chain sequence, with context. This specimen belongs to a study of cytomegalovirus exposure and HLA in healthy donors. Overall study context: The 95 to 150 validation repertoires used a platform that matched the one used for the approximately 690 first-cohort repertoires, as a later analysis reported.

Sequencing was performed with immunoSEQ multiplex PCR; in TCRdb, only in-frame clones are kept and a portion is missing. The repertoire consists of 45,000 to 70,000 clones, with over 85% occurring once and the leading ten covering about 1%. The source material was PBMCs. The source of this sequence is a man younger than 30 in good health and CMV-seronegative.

The CDR3 region has the DNA TGTGCCAGCAGGAAAAGCCTAGCGGGGGTGGAAGAGACCCAGTACTTC. Translation gives CASRKSLAGVEETQYF. V is TRBV5-6 and J is TRBJ2-5; 10 positions match TRBD2. CDR3 length: 16 amino acids. The junction had 10 bases not matched to a gene; V was cut back by 5 bases and J by 3 bases. Germline CDR1 is SGHDT and CDR2 is YYEEEE.